A single sample gave rise to the 10 T cell receptor beta chains below, sequenced in a study of T cells in Graves' hyperthyroidism and ophthalmopathy. The source material, RNA transcripts, was used to amplify TCR beta CDR3 regions. A first-round RT-PCR of the TCR CDR3 used the HTBI primer set. TCRdb reprocessed the multiplex PCR reads with MiXCR, giving one entry per CDR3 protein. The table shows about 560,000 distinct CDR3 sequences, with 16% occurring only once. Sequencing was carried out using blood. The receptors originated from a young woman with Graves' hyperthyroidism.

As for this clonotype: A read error is possible here, since a much larger clone lies one base away. The chain employs TRBV7-9 and TRBJ2-1; weak D call: TRBD1 (6 bases). The CDR3 loop spans 12 amino acids. Germline assignment: CDR1 SEHNR and CDR2 FQNEAQ (reference sequence). The CDR3 DNA reads TGTGCCAGCAGCGACGACAGGTTTGAGCAGTCCTTC. Translation: CASSDDRFEQSF.

This clonotype was detected a few times. The chain couples TRBV28 to TRBJ2-7; D might be TRBD2 (5 bases). Germline-derived CDR1 and CDR2 are MDHEN and SYDVKM. CDR3 length: 13 residues. V was cut by 7 bases and J by 1 base, with 11 bases left in between. Here the CDR3 reads CASNQRTSYEQYF. The DNA for the CDR3 is TGTGCCAGCAACCAGCGGACTTCCTACGAGCAGTACTTC.

This clonotype was detected a few times. This rearrangement joins TRBV5-1 to TRBJ2-5; 7 bases map to TRBD2. V gave up 0 bases and J gave up 2 bases; unmatched junction bases: 4. The CDR3 length is 15 residues. The germline V gene has CDR1 SGHRS and CDR2 YFSETQ. The CDR3 loop is CASSLVAGVQETQYF. The CDR3 DNA is TGCGCCAGCAGCTTGGTTGCGGGGGTGCAAGAGACCCAGTACTTC.

The genes are TRBV10-2 and TRBJ2-7, with TRBD2 identical over 12 bases. The length of the CDR3 is 19 residues. The germline V gene has CDR1 WSHSY and CDR2 SAAADI. V dropped 8 bases and J dropped 4; count of bases not matched to a gene: 21. CDR3 DNA: TGCGCCAGCTCCACCCCCCGGGACAGACTAGCGGGAGCGAATTACGAGCAGTACTTC. Its protein is CASSTPRDRLAGANYEQYF.

A few counts support this clonotype. The chain carries TRBV2 and TRBJ1-1; D is unresolved. This CDR3 is built from 12 residues. V was trimmed by 7 bases and J by 4 bases, leaving 10 bases between them. From germline, CDR1 is SNHLY and CDR2 FYNNEI. The chain's CDR3 is CASNGRFTEAFF. DNA of the CDR3: TGTGCCAGCAACGGCAGGTTCACTGAAGCTTTCTTT.

This clonotype was observed many times. The chain links TRBV20-1 to TRBJ2-7; 8 positions agree with TRBD2. Trimming at V came to 5 bases and at J to 1 base, leaving 10 bases not matched to a gene. This CDR3 has 15 residues. CDR1 and CDR2 from the germline V gene are DFQATT and SNEGSKA (reference sequence). The CDR3 protein is CSARFSSGLSYEQYF. The CDR3, as DNA: TGCAGTGCTCGGTTCTCTAGCGGGCTTTCCTACGAGCAGTACTTC.

This chain uses TRBV29-1 with TRBJ2-1; unclear D gene. Trimming removed 3 bases from V and 9 bases from J, with 15 bases in between. Germline CDR1 and CDR2: SQVTM and ANQGSEA. CDR3 length: 13 amino acids. The CDR3 loop is CSVDYLTWGEQFF. The CDR3 nucleotides read TGCAGCGTTGATTACCTTACTTGGGGTGAGCAGTTCTTC.

The chain employs TRBV30 and TRBJ2-1; 8 bases fit TRBD2. Germline assignment: CDR1 GTSNPN and CDR2 SVGIG (reference sequence). This CDR3 is built from 12 residues. V shed 0 bases, J shed 9 bases, and the junction held 1 base outside the gene matches. CDR3 loop: CAWSVTSGEQFF. Here the CDR3 DNA reads TGTGCCTGGAGTGTAACTAGCGGTGAGCAGTTCTTC.

Ten or more counts support this clonotype. The genes are TRBV20-1 and TRBJ2-7, with 7 bases aligning to TRBD1. Trimming removed 6 bases from V and 3 bases from J; junction bases left unmatched: 11. The CDR3 has 14 amino acids. The germline V gene encodes CDR1 DFQATT and CDR2 SNEGSKA (reference sequence). DNA of the CDR3: TGCAGTGCGCAGCGGACAGGACCTCTCTACGAGCAGTACTTC. Protein product: CSAQRTGPLYEQYF.

This clonotype has a count of ten or more. The CDR3 nucleotides read TGTGCCAGCAGTCTAACTGGATTCACAGATACGCAGTATTTT. Encoded protein: CASSLTGFTDTQYF. The chain couples TRBV7-2 to TRBJ2-3, with D uncertain. V was trimmed by 6 bases and J by 2 bases, leaving 12 bases between them. This CDR3 is built from 14 residues. Germline-derived CDR1 and CDR2 are SGHTA and FQGNSA. Full variable domain (remainder filled in from reference TRBV7-2 and TRBJ2-3): GAGVSQSPSNKVTEKGKDVELRCDPISGHTALYWYRQSLGQGLEFLIYFQGNSAPDKSGLPSDRFSAERTGGSVSTLTIQRTQQEDSAVYLCASSLTGFTDTQYFGPGTRLTVL.